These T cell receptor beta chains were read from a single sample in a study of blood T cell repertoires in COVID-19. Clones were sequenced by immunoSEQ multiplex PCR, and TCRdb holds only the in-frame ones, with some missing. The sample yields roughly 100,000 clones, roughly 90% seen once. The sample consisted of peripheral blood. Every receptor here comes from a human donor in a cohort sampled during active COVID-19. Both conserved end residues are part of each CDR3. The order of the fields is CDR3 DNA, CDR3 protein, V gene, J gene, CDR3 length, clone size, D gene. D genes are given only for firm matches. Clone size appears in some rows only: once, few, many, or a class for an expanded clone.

TGTGCCAGCAGTCCCCGGGGGGCCCCCACAGATACGCAGTATTTT	CASSPRGAPTDTQYF	TRBV27	TRBJ2-3	15	.	.
TGTGCCAGTAGTATCTTCAGCGGTGGGGGCGGTGAGCAGTTCTTC	CASSIFSGGGGEQFF	TRBV19	TRBJ2-1	15	once	.
TGTGCCAGCAGCCCTAAATCGGGCAGGGACTACGAGCAGTACTTC	CASSPKSGRDYEQYF	TRBV7-8	TRBJ2-7	15	.	.
TGTGCCAGCAGCTTGGGGAGAGTCTATGGCTACACCTTC	CASSLGRVYGYTF	TRBV5-4	TRBJ1-2	13	.	.
TGTGCCAGCAGCCAAGGGTACGTCGGCACAAGAACTAAACCCTCCTTCTACGAGCAGTACTTC	CASSQGYVGTRTKPSFYEQYF	TRBV14	TRBJ2-7	21	.	.
TGTGCCAGCAGTCCCAATCCAGGCGGGGAGCTGTTTTTT	CASSPNPGGELFF	TRBV28	TRBJ2-2	13	.	.
TGCAGCGTTAGGACAGGGATAGGGGTCCAGGACGAGCAGTACTTC	CSVRTGIGVQDEQYF	TRBV29-1	TRBJ2-7	15	.	TRBD1
TGTGCCAGCAGTTTCTTACTTGGAGCGGTCGGGGAGCTGTTTTTT	CASSFLLGAVGELFF	TRBV28	TRBJ2-2	15	once	.
TGTGCCACCAGTGATAAAAGACAGGGGGCGCAGACCGAGCAGTACTTC	CATSDKRQGAQTEQYF	TRBV24-1	TRBJ2-7	16	.	TRBD1
TGCGCCAGCAGCCGCACCACGGGACAGGCTACCTACGAGCAGTACTTC	CASSRTTGQATYEQYF	TRBV5-1	TRBJ2-7	16	.	TRBD1
TGCGCCAGCAGCCCGGACAACTACAATGAGCAGTTCTTC	CASSPDNYNEQFF	TRBV4-1	TRBJ2-1	13	once	.
TGTGCCAGTTCTACCACTACTTCCCTCAACACTGAAGCTTTCTTT	CASSTTTSLNTEAFF	TRBV19	TRBJ1-1	15	.	.
TGTGCCAGCAGCCCAAAGTCGACTGACAGGGGATTGAGAGATACGCAGTATTTT	CASSPKSTDRGLRDTQYF	TRBV5-6	TRBJ2-3	18	few	TRBD1
TGTGCCAGCATCTCAACCGGGACAGGGGAGTATTTT	CASISTGTGEYF	TRBV2	TRBJ2-3	12	.	TRBD1
TGTGCCAGCAGCCCGGGCATAGGCGGGCGGAACACCGGGGAGCTGTTTTTT	CASSPGIGGRNTGELFF	TRBV5-5	TRBJ2-2	17	.	.
TGTGCCAGCAGCTGGGACAGAGCAATGAACACTGAAGCTTTCTTT	CASSWDRAMNTEAFF	TRBV5-4	TRBJ1-1	15	.	TRBD1
TGTGCCAGCAGCGTAGCTGGCAGGGCGGCAAAAAGTGAGCAGTTCTTC	CASSVAGRAAKSEQFF	TRBV9	TRBJ2-1	16	.	.